Listed below are T cell receptor beta chains from one sample, sequenced in a study of cytomegalovirus exposure and HLA in healthy donors. Clones were sequenced by immunoSEQ multiplex PCR, and TCRdb holds only the in-frame ones, with some missing. The repertoire holds 150,000 to 200,000 clones, with about 82% as singletons. Sample: PBMCs. Receptors originate from a woman under 30 in good health and CMV-seronegative. Both conserved end residues are part of each CDR3. The D gene is left open where the match is weak. Clone sizes are given selectively: once, few, many, or a class where the clone is expanded.

clone_size: NA; v_call: TRBV5-1; d_call: TRBD1; j_call: TRBJ1-2; cdr3_aa: CASSLGQGNGYTF; cdr3_nt: TGCGCCAGCAGCTTGGGACAGGGGAATGGCTACACCTTC
clone_size: NA; v_call: TRBV18; d_call: TRBD2; j_call: TRBJ2-1; cdr3_aa: CASSLAVAGGPRNEQFF; cdr3_nt: TGTGCCAGCTCACTGGCGGTAGCGGGAGGGCCGAGGAATGAGCAGTTCTTC
clone_size: NA; v_call: TRBV28; d_call: NA; j_call: TRBJ2-7; cdr3_aa: CASSLEGYEQYF; cdr3_nt: TGTGCCAGCAGTTTAGAGGGCTACGAGCAGTACTTC
clone_size: NA; v_call: TRBV13; d_call: NA; j_call: TRBJ2-2; cdr3_aa: CASSLLNTGELFF; cdr3_nt: TGTGCCAGCAGCTTATTAAACACCGGGGAGCTGTTTTTT
clone_size: once; v_call: TRBV4-1; d_call: TRBD2; j_call: TRBJ2-1; cdr3_aa: CASSQVTSGNNEQFF; cdr3_nt: TGCGCCAGCAGCCAAGTTACTAGCGGAAACAATGAGCAGTTCTTC
clone_size: NA; v_call: TRBV13; d_call: NA; j_call: TRBJ1-1; cdr3_aa: CASSSGQTEAFF; cdr3_nt: TGTGCCAGCAGCTCCGGACAGACTGAAGCTTTCTTT
clone_size: once; v_call: TRBV30; d_call: TRBD1; j_call: TRBJ1-2; cdr3_aa: CAWGPGQGYGYTF; cdr3_nt: TGTGCCTGGGGTCCCGGACAGGGCTATGGCTACACCTTC
clone_size: NA; v_call: TRBV5-4; d_call: TRBD1; j_call: TRBJ1-1; cdr3_aa: CASSLAGQGLFKAFF; cdr3_nt: TGTGCCAGCAGCTTGGCCGGACAGGGGCTCTTTAAAGCTTTCTTT
clone_size: once; v_call: TRBV18; d_call: NA; j_call: TRBJ2-2; cdr3_aa: CASSPSSVNTGELFF; cdr3_nt: TGTGCCAGCTCACCCTCTAGCGTGAACACCGGGGAGCTGTTTTTT
clone_size: NA; v_call: TRBV18; d_call: NA; j_call: TRBJ2-7; cdr3_aa: CASSPGQYYEQYF; cdr3_nt: TGTGCCAGCTCACCTGGACAGTACTACGAGCAGTACTTC
clone_size: few; v_call: TRBV5-1; d_call: TRBD1; j_call: TRBJ1-6; cdr3_aa: CASSPRQGYNSPLHF; cdr3_nt: TGCGCCAGCAGCCCCCGACAGGGTTATAATTCACCCCTCCACTTT
clone_size: NA; v_call: TRBV9; d_call: TRBD2; j_call: TRBJ2-5; cdr3_aa: CASSVGSLAGVYRETQYF; cdr3_nt: TGTGCCAGCAGCGTAGGGTCCCTAGCGGGAGTTTATCGAGAGACCCAGTACTTC
clone_size: NA; v_call: TRBV6-6; d_call: TRBD2; j_call: TRBJ2-7; cdr3_aa: CASSLEAGGRYEQYF; cdr3_nt: TGTGCCAGCAGTTTGGAAGCGGGAGGGAGATACGAGCAGTACTTC
clone_size: NA; v_call: TRBV18; d_call: TRBD1; j_call: TRBJ2-5; cdr3_aa: CASSPGTAKQETQYF; cdr3_nt: TGTGCCAGCTCACCTGGGACAGCGAAGCAAGAGACCCAGTACTTC
clone_size: NA; v_call: TRBV7-7; d_call: TRBD1; j_call: TRBJ2-2; cdr3_aa: CASAEQLLGTANTGELFF; cdr3_nt: TGTGCCAGCGCCGAACAACTTCTCGGGACAGCGAACACCGGGGAGCTGTTTTTT
clone_size: NA; v_call: TRBV30; d_call: TRBD1; j_call: TRBJ1-5; cdr3_aa: CAWTGQGHQPQHF; cdr3_nt: TGTGCCTGGACAGGACAGGGGCATCAGCCCCAGCATTTT
clone_size: NA; v_call: TRBV7-8; d_call: TRBD1; j_call: TRBJ1-1; cdr3_aa: CASTQVDRGRDTEAFF; cdr3_nt: TGTGCCAGCACCCAAGTGGACAGGGGGCGCGACACTGAAGCTTTCTTT
clone_size: NA; v_call: TRBV5-1; d_call: NA; j_call: TRBJ2-1; cdr3_aa: CASSLDALSSYNEQFF; cdr3_nt: TGCGCCAGCAGCTTGGACGCGTTAAGCTCCTACAATGAGCAGTTCTTC
clone_size: once; v_call: TRBV5-8; d_call: TRBD1; j_call: TRBJ1-2; cdr3_aa: CASSRTGTDKGYTF; cdr3_nt: TGTGCCAGCAGCAGGACCGGGACAGACAAAGGCTACACCTTC
clone_size: NA; v_call: TRBV19; d_call: TRBD2; j_call: TRBJ2-5; cdr3_aa: CASSGGGGSETQYF; cdr3_nt: TGTGCCAGTAGTGGCGGGGGAGGATCAGAGACCCAGTACTTC
clone_size: NA; v_call: TRBV6-5; d_call: NA; j_call: TRBJ1-5; cdr3_aa: CASSYSPGVAQHF; cdr3_nt: TGTGCCAGCAGTTACTCCCCTGGAGTGGCCCAGCATTTT
clone_size: NA; v_call: TRBV29-1; d_call: TRBD2; j_call: TRBJ2-7; cdr3_aa: CSVEDGGGYEQYF; cdr3_nt: TGCAGCGTTGAAGATGGCGGGGGTTACGAGCAGTACTTC